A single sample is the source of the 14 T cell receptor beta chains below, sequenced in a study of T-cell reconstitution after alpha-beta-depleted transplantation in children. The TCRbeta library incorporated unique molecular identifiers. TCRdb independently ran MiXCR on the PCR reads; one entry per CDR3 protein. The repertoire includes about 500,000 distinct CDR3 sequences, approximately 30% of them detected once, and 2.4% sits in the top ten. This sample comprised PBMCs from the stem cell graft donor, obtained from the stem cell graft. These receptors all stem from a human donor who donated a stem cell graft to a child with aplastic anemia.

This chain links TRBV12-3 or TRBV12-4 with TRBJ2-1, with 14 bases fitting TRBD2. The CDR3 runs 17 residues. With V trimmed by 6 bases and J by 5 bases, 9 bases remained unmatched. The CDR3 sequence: CASSTRLAGGGNNEQFF. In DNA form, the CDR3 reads TGTGCCAGCAGCACACGACTAGCGGGAGGGGGGAACAATGAGCAGTTCTTC.

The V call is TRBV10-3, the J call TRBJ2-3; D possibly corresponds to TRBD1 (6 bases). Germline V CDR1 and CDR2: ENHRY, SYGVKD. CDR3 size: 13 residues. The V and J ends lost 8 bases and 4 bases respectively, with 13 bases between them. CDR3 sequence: CAIRDQGSDTQYF. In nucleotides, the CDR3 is TGTGCCATCCGGGACCAGGGGTCAGATACGCAGTATTTT.

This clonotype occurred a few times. The CDR3 DNA is TGTGCCAGCAGTACGAAGCCCCAGGAGACCCAGTACTTC. Protein product: CASSTKPQETQYF. This sequence joins TRBV5-4 and TRBJ2-5; D unclear. V shed 5 bases and J shed 5 bases, with 13 bases lying between them. The CDR3 runs to 13 residues. The germline CDR1 and CDR2 sequences are SGHNT and YYREEE (reference sequence).

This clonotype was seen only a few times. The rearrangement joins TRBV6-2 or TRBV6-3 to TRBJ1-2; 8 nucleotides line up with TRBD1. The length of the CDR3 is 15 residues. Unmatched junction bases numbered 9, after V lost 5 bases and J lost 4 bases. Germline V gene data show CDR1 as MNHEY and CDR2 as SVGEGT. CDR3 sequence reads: CASSQPPDRGYGYTF. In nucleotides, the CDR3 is TGTGCCAGCAGTCAGCCTCCCGACAGGGGCTATGGCTACACCTTC.

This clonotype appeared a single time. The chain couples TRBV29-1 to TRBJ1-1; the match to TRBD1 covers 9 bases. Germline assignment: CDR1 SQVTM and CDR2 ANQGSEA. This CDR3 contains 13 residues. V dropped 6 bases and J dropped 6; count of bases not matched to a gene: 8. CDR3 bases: TGCAGCGTAGTACAGGGGGCGCAAGCTGAAGCTTTCTTT. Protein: CSVVQGAQAEAFF.

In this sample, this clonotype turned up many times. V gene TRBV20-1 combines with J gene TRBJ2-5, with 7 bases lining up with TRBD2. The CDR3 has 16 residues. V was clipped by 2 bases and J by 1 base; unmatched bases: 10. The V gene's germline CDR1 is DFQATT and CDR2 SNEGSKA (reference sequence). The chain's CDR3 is CSARRGWASGQETQYF. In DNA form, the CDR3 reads TGCAGTGCTAGAAGAGGCTGGGCTAGCGGCCAAGAGACCCAGTACTTC.

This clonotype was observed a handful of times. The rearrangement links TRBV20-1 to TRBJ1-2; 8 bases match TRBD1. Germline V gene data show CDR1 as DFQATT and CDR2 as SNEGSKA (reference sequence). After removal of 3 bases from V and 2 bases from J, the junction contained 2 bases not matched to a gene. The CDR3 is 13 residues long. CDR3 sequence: CSARDRENYGYTF. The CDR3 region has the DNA TGCAGTGCTAGGGACAGGGAAAACTATGGCTACACCTTC.

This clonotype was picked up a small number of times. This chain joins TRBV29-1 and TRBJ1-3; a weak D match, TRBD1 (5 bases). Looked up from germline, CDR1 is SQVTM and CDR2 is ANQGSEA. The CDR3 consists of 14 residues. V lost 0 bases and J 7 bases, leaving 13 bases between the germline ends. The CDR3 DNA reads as TGCAGCGTTGAAGATCAGGACAAAGGGAACACCATATATTTT. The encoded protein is CSVEDQDKGNTIYF. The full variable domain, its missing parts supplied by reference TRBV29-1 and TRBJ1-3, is SAVISQKPSRDICQRGTSLTIQCQVDSQVTMMFWYRQQPGQSLTLIATANQGSEATYESGFVIDKFPISRPNLTFSTLTVSNMSPEDSSIYLCSVEDQDKGNTIYFGEGSWLTVV.

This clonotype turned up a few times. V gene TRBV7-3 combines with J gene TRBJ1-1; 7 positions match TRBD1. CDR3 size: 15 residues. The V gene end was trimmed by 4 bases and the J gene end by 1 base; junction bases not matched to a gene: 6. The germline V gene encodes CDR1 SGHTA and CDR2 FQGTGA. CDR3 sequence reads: CASSSPGQSNTEAFF. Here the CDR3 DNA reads TGTGCCAGCAGCTCCCCGGGACAGTCGAACACTGAAGCTTTCTTT.

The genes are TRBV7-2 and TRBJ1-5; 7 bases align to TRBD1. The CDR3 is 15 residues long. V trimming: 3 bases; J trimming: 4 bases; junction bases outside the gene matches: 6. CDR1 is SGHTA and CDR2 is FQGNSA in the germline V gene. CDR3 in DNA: TGTGCCAGCAGCTTCTCCCAGGGGGGGAATCAGCCCCAGCATTTT. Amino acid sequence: CASSFSQGGNQPQHF.

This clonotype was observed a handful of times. The CDR3 DNA reads as TGTGCCAGCAGTCGACAACAGGGTTACGAGCAGTACTTC. It is translated as CASSRQQGYEQYF. The chain is built from TRBV27 and TRBJ2-7, with a weak D call TRBD1 (6 bases). The length of the CDR3 is 13 residues. CDR1 MNHEY and CDR2 SMNVEV come from the germline V gene (reference sequence). The ends were cut back, 5 bases at V and 4 bases at J, with 12 bases in the middle.

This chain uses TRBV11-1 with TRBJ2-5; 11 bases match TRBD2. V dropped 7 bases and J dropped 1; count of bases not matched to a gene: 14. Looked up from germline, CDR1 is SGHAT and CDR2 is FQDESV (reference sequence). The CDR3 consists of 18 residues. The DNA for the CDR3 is TGTGCCAGCAACCATGGAACCTCCGGGACTAGCGGCCAAGAGACCCAGTACTTC. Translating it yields CASNHGTSGTSGQETQYF.

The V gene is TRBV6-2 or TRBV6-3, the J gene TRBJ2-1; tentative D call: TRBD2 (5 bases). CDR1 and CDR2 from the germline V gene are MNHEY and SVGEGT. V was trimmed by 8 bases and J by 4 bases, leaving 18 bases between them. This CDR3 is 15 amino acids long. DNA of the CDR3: TGTGCCAGCGTGCCTGCCGAGACTACTTACAATGAGCAGTTCTTC. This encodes CASVPAETTYNEQFF.

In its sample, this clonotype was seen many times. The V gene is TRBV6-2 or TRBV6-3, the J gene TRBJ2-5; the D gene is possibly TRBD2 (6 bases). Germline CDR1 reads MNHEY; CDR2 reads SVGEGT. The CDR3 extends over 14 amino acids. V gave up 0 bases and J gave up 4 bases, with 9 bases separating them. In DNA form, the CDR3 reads TGTGCCAGCAGTTACTCGATGGAGGGAGAGACCCAGTACTTC. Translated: CASSYSMEGETQYF.